This T cell receptor (beta chain) was sequenced for a study of blood T cell repertoires in COVID-19. Study overall: PBMCs, B-cell-depleted T cells, or T cells provided the cDNA or gDNA that made up the material.

Each recovered donor of Cohort 3 presented with two negative PCRs, clearance, or symptom resolution. Sequencing used immunoSEQ multiplex PCR; TCRdb keeps in-frame clones, though not all of them. The repertoire has 200,000 to 250,000 clones, about 83% of them found once; the top ten carry approximately 2.1%. What was sequenced was PBMCs or T cells enriched from blood (not recorded which). The clonotype originates from a woman in her forties or fifties who had recovered from COVID-19.

The CDR3 sequence is CASSLERGANTEAFF. Here the CDR3 DNA reads TGTGCCAGCAGCTTAGAACGGGGGGCAAACACTGAAGCTTTCTTT. The V call is TRBV11-2, the J call TRBJ1-1, with D tentatively TRBD1 (6 bases). The CDR3 runs to 15 residues. Germline CDR1 reads SGHAT; CDR2 reads FQNNGV. V was pared by 0 bases and J by 2 bases, with 10 bases between.